The sequence of this T cell receptor beta chain was determined in a study of cytomegalovirus exposure and HLA in healthy donors. V was pared by 6 bases and J by 4 bases, with 18 bases between. This CDR3 has 15 amino acids. Germline V CDR1 and CDR2: MNHEY, SVGAGI. Profiling relied on immunoSEQ multiplex PCR, and the TCRdb table lists in-frame clones only, not all of them. The table shows just over 20,000 clones, with 97% occurring only once. Material: PBMCs. The clonotype was recovered from a man aged 30 to 39 in good health and CMV-seropositive. The chain links TRBV6-5 to TRBJ1-2; TRBD1 is a possible D gene (6 bases). CDR3: CASRNGRGWSYGYTF. CDR3 bases: TGTGCCAGCAGGAACGGTAGGGGGTGGTCCTATGGCTACACCTTC.